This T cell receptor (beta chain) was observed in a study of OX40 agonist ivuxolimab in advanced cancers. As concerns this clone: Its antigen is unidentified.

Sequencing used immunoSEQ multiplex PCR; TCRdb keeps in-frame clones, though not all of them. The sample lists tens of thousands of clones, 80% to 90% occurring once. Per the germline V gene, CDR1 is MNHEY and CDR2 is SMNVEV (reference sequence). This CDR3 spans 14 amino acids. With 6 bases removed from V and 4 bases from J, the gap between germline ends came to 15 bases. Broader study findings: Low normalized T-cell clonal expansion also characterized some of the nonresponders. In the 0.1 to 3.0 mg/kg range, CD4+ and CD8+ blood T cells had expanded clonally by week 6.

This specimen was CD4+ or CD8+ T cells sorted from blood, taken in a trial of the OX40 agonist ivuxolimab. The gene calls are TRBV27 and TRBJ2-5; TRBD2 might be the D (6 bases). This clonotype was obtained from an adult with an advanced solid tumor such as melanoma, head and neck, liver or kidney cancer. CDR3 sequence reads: CASSGPRGGETQYF. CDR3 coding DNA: TGTGCCAGCAGCGGCCCGAGGGGAGGAGAGACCCAGTACTTC.